These 22 T cell receptor beta chains were sequenced from one sample in a study of T cell responses to AZD1222 COVID-19 vaccine. Sequencing used immunoSEQ multiplex PCR; TCRdb keeps in-frame clones, though not all of them. This sample has 110,000 or so clones, with around nine tenths found just once. Sequences were derived from peripheral blood, sampled on day 0 of AZD1222 vaccination. Every receptor here comes from an adult in good health.

This chain uses TRBV7-9 with TRBJ2-1; 8 nucleotides align to TRBD2. The germline V gene has CDR1 SEHNR and CDR2 FQNEAQ (reference sequence). Germline trimming cut 2 bases from V and 4 bases from J; bases unmatched to any gene: 10. The CDR3 totals 17 residues. The CDR3 DNA sequence: TGTGCCAGCAGCTTAAGGGGATCACTAGCGGCGTACAATGAGCAGTTCTTC. This gives the protein CASSLRGSLAAYNEQFF.

The rearrangement joins TRBV5-6 to TRBJ2-2; the D is unclear. This CDR3 region has 14 residues. Germline CDR1 is SGHDT and CDR2 is YYEEEE. The V end lost 4 bases, the J end lost 4 bases, and 11 bases lay between the germline ends. CDR3 loop: CASSMTQPTGELFF. The CDR3 coding sequence is TGTGCCAGCAGCATGACGCAACCCACCGGGGAGCTGTTTTTT. Full variable domain (outside the CDR3, taken from reference TRBV5-6 and TRBJ2-2): DAGVTQSPTHLIKTRGQQVTLRCSPKSGHDTVSWYQQALGQGPQFIFQYYEEEERQRGNFPDRFSGHQFPNYSSELNVNALLLGDSALYLCASSMTQPTGELFFGEGSRLTVL.

CDR3 nucleotide sequence: TGTGCCATCAGTGACGGACGGGACCTTGGCACAGATACGCAGTATTTT. Residues: CAISDGRDLGTDTQYF. The gene calls are TRBV10-3 and TRBJ2-3, with D perhaps given as TRBD1 or TRBD2 (5 bases each). CDR1 ENHRY and CDR2 SYGVKD come from the germline V gene. The CDR3 consists of 16 residues. V was clipped by 3 bases and J by 1 base, with 14 bases between them.

The DNA of the CDR3 is TGTGCCAGTGGCCGAGGGGGCGCCAGCAATCAGCCCCAGCATTTT. This gives the protein CASGRGGASNQPQHF. The chain is built from TRBV19 and TRBJ1-5, with 7 bases aligning to TRBD1. This CDR3 is built from 15 residues. J was trimmed by 1 base and V by 8 bases; bases with no gene match: 8. Germline V gene data show CDR1 as LNHDA and CDR2 as SQIVND (reference sequence).

Written as DNA, the CDR3 is TGCGCCAGCAGCCAAGACCCAGGGATTAACTATGGCTACACCTTC. It is translated as CASSQDPGINYGYTF. The chain joins TRBV4-1 to TRBJ1-2; maybe TRBD1 (5 bases). CDR1 and CDR2 from the germline V gene are MGHRA and YSYEKL. The CDR3 runs 15 residues. V shed 0 bases and J shed 1 base, with 9 bases lying between them.

The rearrangement uses TRBV3-1 (or the pseudogene TRBV3-2) and TRBJ2-3; D might be TRBD2 (6 bases). V shed 4 bases and J shed 10 bases, with 18 bases lying between them. The CDR3 runs to 14 residues. The germline CDR1 and CDR2 sequences are LGHDT and YNNKEL (reference sequence). CDR3 nucleotide sequence: TGTGCCAGCAGCCCTTCTGGGAGGCCAAGGGCGCAGTATTTT. Translating gives CASSPSGRPRAQYF.

The CDR3 sequence: CSVDHGGGKLFF. CDR3 DNA sequence: TGCAGCGTGGATCATGGGGGCGGGAAACTGTTTTTT. The chain employs TRBV29-1 and TRBJ1-4; TRBD1 is a possible D gene (6 bases). CDR1 is SQVTM, CDR2 ANQGSEA, per germline. The length of the CDR3 is 12 residues. The germline V and J ends were trimmed by 6 bases and 11 bases, with 16 bases remaining between them. The complete variable domain, with remaining parts taken from reference TRBV29-1 and TRBJ1-4, reads SAVISQKPSRDICQRGTSLTIQCQVDSQVTMMFWYRQQPGQSLTLIATANQGSEATYESGFVIDKFPISRPNLTFSTLTVSNMSPEDSSIYLCSVDHGGGKLFFGSGTQLSVL.

The chain recombines TRBV11-3 with TRBJ2-2; D gene uncertain. The V gene lost 1 base and the J gene lost 8 bases, with 5 bases spanning the gap. Germline V gene data show CDR1 as SGHNT and CDR2 as YENEEA. This CDR3 is built from 12 residues. The CDR3 here is CASSLGLGELFF. The CDR3 nucleotides read TGTGCCAGCAGCTTAGGTCTAGGGGAGCTGTTTTTT.

This clone has only one observation. The CDR3: CASSTGSYEQYF. The CDR3 DNA reads TGCGCCAGCAGCACAGGGAGCTACGAGCAGTACTTC. The V gene is TRBV5-1, the J gene TRBJ2-7; D is perhaps TRBD1 (6 bases). Germline V CDR1 and CDR2: SGHRS, YFSETQ. The CDR3 spans 12 residues. V was pared by 4 bases and J by 3 bases, with 8 bases between. The full variable domain, completed using reference TRBV5-1 and TRBJ2-7, is KAGVTQTPRYLIKTRGQQVTLSCSPISGHRSVSWYQQTPGQGLQFLFEYFSETQRNKGNFPGRFSGRQFSNSRSEMNVSTLELGDSALYLCASSTGSYEQYFGPGTRLTVT.

V usage is TRBV28 and J usage is TRBJ2-3; TRBD2 agrees at 8 bases. Germline loops: CDR1 MDHEN, CDR2 SYDVKM. V lost 6 bases to trimming and J lost 4 bases; unmatched junction nucleotides: 3. This CDR3 comprises 13 residues. The CDR3 loop reads CASSPGGADTQYF. CDR3 in DNA: TGTGCCAGCAGCCCCGGGGGGGCAGATACGCAGTATTTT.

The V and J genes are TRBV19 and TRBJ2-7; TRBD1 matches 9 bases. V trimming: 6 bases; J trimming: 5 bases; junction bases outside the gene matches: 5. From germline, CDR1 is LNHDA and CDR2 SQIVND (reference sequence). The CDR3 has 13 amino acids. This CDR3 is CASRTTGGNEQYF. In DNA form, the CDR3 reads TGTGCCAGTAGGACCACAGGGGGCAACGAGCAGTACTTC. Complete variable domain (other parts from reference TRBV19 and TRBJ2-7): DGGITQSPKYLFRKEGQNVTLSCEQNLNHDAMYWYRQDPGQGLRLIYYSQIVNDFQKGDIAEGYSVSREKKESFPLTVTSAQKNPTAFYLCASRTTGGNEQYFGPGTRLTVT.

The rearrangement uses TRBV5-1 and TRBJ1-3, with D possibly matching TRBD1 (5 bases). Germline CDR1 SGHRS, CDR2 YFSETQ. The length of the CDR3 is 15 residues. V was shortened by 0 bases and J by 8 bases, with 15 bases between the two germline ends. The CDR3 region has the DNA TGCGCCAGCAGCTTGGCAGGTTCCCGGGGGGACACCATATATTTT. This encodes CASSLAGSRGDTIYF.

This chain uses TRBV18 with TRBJ1-4; D perhaps matches TRBD1 (5 bases). V was shortened by 3 bases and J by 0 bases, with 11 bases between the two germline ends. The CDR3 length is 16 residues. From germline, CDR1 is KGHSH and CDR2 LQKENI. The CDR3 DNA follows: TGTGCCAGCTCACCGGGGAGGGGCCCAACTAATGAAAAACTGTTTTTT. Residues: CASSPGRGPTNEKLFF.

As concerns this clone: The germline gene is not matched at one end of the junction; a read error may be the cause. V gene TRBV7-2 combines with J gene TRBJ2-1; 7 positions match TRBD2. CDR1 and CDR2 (germline): SGHTA, FQGNSA. There are 16 residues in the CDR3. CDR3 sequence (DNA): TGTGCCAGCAGCTTAAGCGGGGTGACACTGAGGAATGAGCAGCTCTTC. Translating gives CASSLSGVTLRNEQLF.

The chain uses TRBV7-3 and TRBJ2-5; 7 positions agree with TRBD2. The junction had 3 bases not matched to a gene; V was cut back by 2 bases and J by 3 bases. The CDR3 is made up of 14 amino acids. CDR1 is SGHTA and CDR2 is FQGTGA in the germline V gene. The DNA for the CDR3 is TGTGCCAGCAGCTTATCCGCGGGAGAAGAGACCCAGTACTTC. This codes for CASSLSAGEETQYF.

V is TRBV7-6 and J is TRBJ1-1, with D hard to call. The CDR3 contains 13 residues. CDR1 is SGHVS and CDR2 is FNYEAQ in the germline V gene. V lost 3 bases and J 4 bases, leaving 9 bases between the germline ends. CDR3 in amino acids: CASSFVAGTEAFF. The CDR3 region has the DNA TGTGCCAGCAGCTTCGTAGCGGGCACTGAAGCTTTCTTT.

This clone was detected only once. The V gene is TRBV11-2, the J gene TRBJ2-1, with 13 positions matching TRBD2. The junction had 10 bases not matched to a gene; V was cut back by 5 bases and J by 9 bases. The CDR3 sequence is 16 residues long. The germline V gene encodes CDR1 SGHAT and CDR2 FQNNGV. CDR3 sequence (DNA): TGTGCCAGCAGCACACACGGACTAGCGGGAGTGGGTGAGCAGTTCTTC. As protein: CASSTHGLAGVGEQFF.

This sequence joins TRBV5-1 and TRBJ2-1, with TRBD1 matching 9 bases. The CDR3 is 14 residues long. Germline V CDR1 and CDR2: SGHRS, YFSETQ. The V and J ends lost 1 base and 9 bases, in that order; junction bases with no gene match: 5. CDR3 in amino acids: CASSLKDRGGEQFF. For the CDR3, the DNA is TGCGCCAGCAGCTTGAAGGACAGGGGAGGTGAGCAGTTCTTC.

The V gene is TRBV10-3, the J gene TRBJ2-3, with D maybe TRBD1 (5 bases). The V gene lost 6 bases and the J gene lost 2 bases, with 9 bases spanning the gap. From germline, CDR1 is ENHRY and CDR2 SYGVKD. This CDR3 contains 13 residues. CDR3 sequence: CAISPGHTDTQYF. The DNA for the CDR3 is TGTGCCATCAGCCCCGGACACACAGATACGCAGTATTTT.

This clone occurred a few times. The chain uses TRBV27 and TRBJ1-6; 10 bases are shared with TRBD1. The CDR3 runs to 14 residues. CDR1 is MNHEY and CDR2 is SMNVEV in the germline V gene (reference sequence). The V segment lost 4 bases and the J segment 10 bases; nucleotides outside the gene matches: 4. The CDR3 protein is CASSSGQGKSPLHF. The CDR3 DNA is TGTGCCAGCAGTTCGGGACAGGGGAAATCACCCCTCCACTTT.

The J gene is TRBJ1-1, the V gene TRBV9; D remains ambiguous. In germline, CDR1 is SGDLS, CDR2 YYNGEE. V was shortened by 4 bases and J by 1 base, with 8 bases between the two germline ends. The CDR3 totals 13 residues. CDR3 residues: CASSITGNTEAFF. The DNA for the CDR3 is TGTGCCAGCAGCATTACCGGGAACACTGAAGCTTTCTTT.

The sample holds one count of this clone. The J gene is TRBJ1-1, the V gene TRBV4-1; D is unresolved. Germline assignment: CDR1 MGHRA and CDR2 YSYEKL. V lost 0 bases and J 11 bases, leaving 7 bases between the germline ends. The CDR3 sequence is 11 residues long. The DNA of the CDR3 is TGCGCCAGCAGCCAAGATATGATCGCTTTCTTT. It translates to CASSQDMIAFF.